These T cell receptor beta chains were read from a single sample in a study of blood T cell repertoires in COVID-19. Using immunoSEQ multiplex PCR, the repertoire was profiled, and TCRdb retains in-frame clones only, with some absent. The sample consists of about 80,000 clones, about 85% of them appearing once. What was sequenced was peripheral blood. These receptors originate from a man in his fifties or sixties with active or convalescent COVID-19. The CDR3 runs from the conserved cysteine through the conserved F or W. The order of the fields is clone size, J gene, D gene, V gene, CDR3 DNA, CDR3 protein. The D gene is left open where the match is weak. Not every row has a clone size; where given, it reads once, few, many or a size class.

- TRBJ1-2 - TRBV21-1 TGTGCCAGCAGCAAGAGGAGCTATGGCTACACCTTC CASSKRSYGYTF
- TRBJ2-7 - TRBV10-3 TGTGCCATCAGTGAGGGCAGAATCTACGAGCAGTACTTC CAISEGRIYEQYF
- TRBJ2-3 TRBD2 TRBV14 TGTGCCAGCAGCTCCGGACTAGCGCAGCGCACAGATACGCAGTATTTT CASSSGLAQRTDTQYF
- TRBJ2-6 - TRBV4-1 TGCGCCAGCAGCCAAGGGAGTGTTACTGGGGCCAACGTCCTGACTTTC CASSQGSVTGANVLTF
- TRBJ2-5 - TRBV7-6 TGTGCCAGCAGCTCCTCCGCAGGGTGGCAAGAGACCCAGTACTTC CASSSSAGWQETQYF
- TRBJ1-1 - TRBV12-3/TRBV12-4 TGTGCCAGCAGTTTAGACGGGAACACTGAAGCTTTCTTT CASSLDGNTEAFF
- TRBJ1-2 - TRBV18 TGTGCCAGCTCACCACTAGGGGGGGAAGGCTACACCTTC CASSPLGGEGYTF
- TRBJ2-7 TRBD1 TRBV7-2 TGTGCCAGCAGCTTTCCAGGGGGCCACTACGAGCAGTACTTC CASSFPGGHYEQYF
- TRBJ2-3 - TRBV2 TGTGCCAGCAGCGAGGTGAGGATAGATACGCAGTATTTT CASSEVRIDTQYF
few TRBJ1-3 TRBD1 TRBV19 TGTGCCAGTAGCGAACCGGGACAGGGTGGCCCTGGAAACACCATATATTTT CASSEPGQGGPGNTIYF
few TRBJ1-3 TRBD1 TRBV10-3 TGTGCCATCAGTGGGACAGGGAGAATCTCTGGAAACACCATATATTTT CAISGTGRISGNTIYF
few TRBJ1-4 TRBD1 TRBV30 TGTGCCTGGACTCCGGGACAGGGGTATGAAAAACTGTTTTTT CAWTPGQGYEKLFF
- TRBJ2-2 TRBD2 TRBV6-2/TRBV6-3 TGTGCCAGCAGTGAGAGACAGCGCGGGGGACCCGGGGAGCTGTTTTTT CASSERQRGGPGELFF
- TRBJ2-6 TRBD1 TRBV7-2 TGTGCCAGCAGCCCAGGGACAGCTGGGGCCAACGTCCTGACTTTC CASSPGTAGANVLTF
few TRBJ2-1 TRBD1 TRBV7-2 TGTGCCAGCAGCCCGGACAGGGCCAACAATGAGCAGTTCTTC CASSPDRANNEQFF
- TRBJ1-3 - TRBV19 TGTGCCAGTAGTATAGGGGGCAGGGGAAGCGGAAACACCATATATTTT CASSIGGRGSGNTIYF
- TRBJ1-2 - TRBV6-1 TGTGCCAGCAGTGAAGTAGTGGGTTTCGGGGGAGGTGGCTACACCTTC CASSEVVGFGGGGYTF
- TRBJ2-3 - TRBV11-2 TGTGCCAGCAGCCCACAGGGAACAGATACGCAGTATTTT CASSPQGTDTQYF